A single sample is the source of the 9 T cell receptor beta chains below, sequenced in a study of cytomegalovirus exposure and HLA in healthy donors. The PCR employed 60 Vbeta primers together with 13 Jbeta primers. Profiling relied on immunoSEQ multiplex PCR, and the TCRdb table lists in-frame clones only, not all of them. Of about 130,000 clones listed, about 79% are singletons. Sequencing used PBMCs. These receptors all stem from a woman younger than 30 in good health and CMV-seropositive.

This chain connects TRBV7-9 to TRBJ1-2; 7 bases are shared with TRBD1. Unmatched junction bases numbered 1, after V lost 4 bases and J lost 5 bases. The CDR3 totals 12 residues. Germline CDR1 reads SEHNR; CDR2 reads FQNEAQ (reference sequence). The CDR3 region is CASSSTGYGYTF. CDR3 nucleotides: TGTGCCAGCAGCTCGACAGGGTATGGCTACACCTTC.

The V and J genes are TRBV9 and TRBJ1-4; 8 bases are a match to TRBD1. This CDR3 comprises 15 residues. Germline V lookup: CDR1 SGDLS, CDR2 YYNGEE. V trimming: 3 bases; J trimming: 3 bases; junction bases outside the gene matches: 4. The CDR3 loop is CASSALQGANEKLFF. The CDR3 region has the DNA TGTGCCAGCAGCGCTCTACAGGGGGCTAATGAAAAACTGTTTTTT.

This clone was observed a few times. The CDR3 nucleotides are TGTGCCAGCTCACGACTAGCGGGGGGGCCTGATGAGCAGTTCTTC. Amino acids: CASSRLAGGPDEQFF. J is TRBJ2-1 and V is TRBV18, with 14 nucleotides matching TRBD2. The CDR3 loop spans 15 amino acids. The germline V gene encodes CDR1 KGHSH and CDR2 LQKENI. Trimming at V came to 4 bases and at J to 8 bases, leaving 4 bases not matched to a gene. The whole variable domain, filled in from reference TRBV18 and TRBJ2-1, reads NAGVMQNPRHLVRRRGQEARLRCSPMKGHSHVYWYRQLPEEGLKFMVYLQKENIIDESGMPKERFSAEFPKEGPSILRIQQVVRGDSAAYFCASSRLAGGPDEQFFGPGTRLTVL.

The CDR3 here is CASSARGGLAGPEQFF. CDR3 sequence (DNA): TGTGCCAGCAGCGCCCGGGGGGGACTAGCGGGGCCTGAGCAGTTCTTC. V gene TRBV5-6 combines with J gene TRBJ2-1; TRBD2 agrees at 13 bases. From germline, CDR1 is SGHDT and CDR2 YYEEEE. The length of the CDR3 is 16 residues. Germline trimming cut 4 bases from V and 9 bases from J; bases unmatched to any gene: 10.

The chain links TRBV19 to TRBJ1-2; 7 nucleotides match TRBD1. Germline V gene lookup returns CDR1 LNHDA and CDR2 SQIVND (reference sequence). V lost 7 bases, J lost 4 bases, and 9 bases stayed unmatched. This CDR3 is 14 amino acids long. DNA of the CDR3: TGTGCCAGTATTTCAGGGGGAGTCAGCTATGGCTACACCTTC. The encoded protein is CASISGGVSYGYTF.

This clone was found once. This chain uses TRBV6-1 with TRBJ1-5; no clear D. Germline V gene sequence: CDR1 MNHNS, CDR2 SASEGT. V lost 7 bases to trimming and J lost 5 bases, with 15 bases between them. CDR3 size: 14 residues. For the CDR3, the DNA is TGTGCCAGCACCCTGGGAGCCGGTGATCAGCCCCAGCATTTT. Its protein is CASTLGAGDQPQHF.

This clone occurred a few times. The chain links TRBV10-1 to TRBJ2-2; 12 bases line up with TRBD2. The CDR3 extends over 15 amino acids. The germline V gene has CDR1 WNHNN and CDR2 SYGVQD (reference sequence). The ends lost 4 bases at V and 5 bases at J; junction bases unmatched: 2. CDR3 in amino acids: CASSGTSGETGELFF. CDR3 coding DNA: TGCGCCAGCAGTGGGACTAGCGGGGAGACCGGGGAGCTGTTTTTT.

The V and J genes are TRBV18 and TRBJ2-5, with 7 bases identical to TRBD2. CDR3 length: 14 amino acids. Germline V CDR1 and CDR2: KGHSH, LQKENI. After removal of 1 base from V and 2 bases from J, the junction contained 1 base not matched to a gene. The CDR3 DNA is TGTGCCAGCTCACCACGGGGGGGGCAAGAGACCCAGTACTTC. Residues: CASSPRGGQETQYF.

This clone was recorded only once. This chain links TRBV6-1 with TRBJ1-2, with D perhaps TRBD1 (6 bases). Trimming removed 4 bases from V and 5 bases from J, with 11 bases in between. The CDR3 has 13 amino acids. Germline V gene data show CDR1 as MNHNS and CDR2 as SASEGT. The CDR3 loop reads CASSVPGAYGYTF. The CDR3 nucleotides are TGTGCCAGCAGTGTACCAGGGGCGTATGGCTACACCTTC.